This T cell receptor beta chain derives from a study of early T cells in non-severe SARS-CoV-2 infection. Across the study: Unpaired chains resulted from sequencing bulk RNA of unsorted whole blood.

Findings and limits, study-wide: VDJdb matching skewed toward anti-spike CD8 responses, missing private and CD4 specificities.

Concerning this clonotype itself: Its antigen is not identified.

With 2 bases removed from V and 5 bases from J, the gap between germline ends came to 19 bases. The CDR3 contains 17 residues. The germline CDR1 and CDR2 sequences are DFQATT and SNEGSKA (reference sequence). The protocol attached unique molecular identifiers to individual cDNA molecules. A single record per CDR3 protein comes from TCRdb applying MiXCR to the 5' RACE reads. The sample lists fewer than 80,000 distinct CDR3 sequences; approximately 9.2% were seen once. The chain links TRBV20-1 to TRBJ1-6; the D gene is possibly TRBD1 (5 bases). The TCR was taken from an adult who was a healthcare worker with PCR-confirmed SARS-CoV-2 infection or an uninfected control (not recorded which). This sample comprised whole blood, obtained at baseline. CDR3 DNA sequence: TGCAGTGCTAGACCTCTAGGAAACAGGCGGGATAATTCACCCCTCCACTTT. This sequence encodes CSARPLGNRRDNSPLHF.